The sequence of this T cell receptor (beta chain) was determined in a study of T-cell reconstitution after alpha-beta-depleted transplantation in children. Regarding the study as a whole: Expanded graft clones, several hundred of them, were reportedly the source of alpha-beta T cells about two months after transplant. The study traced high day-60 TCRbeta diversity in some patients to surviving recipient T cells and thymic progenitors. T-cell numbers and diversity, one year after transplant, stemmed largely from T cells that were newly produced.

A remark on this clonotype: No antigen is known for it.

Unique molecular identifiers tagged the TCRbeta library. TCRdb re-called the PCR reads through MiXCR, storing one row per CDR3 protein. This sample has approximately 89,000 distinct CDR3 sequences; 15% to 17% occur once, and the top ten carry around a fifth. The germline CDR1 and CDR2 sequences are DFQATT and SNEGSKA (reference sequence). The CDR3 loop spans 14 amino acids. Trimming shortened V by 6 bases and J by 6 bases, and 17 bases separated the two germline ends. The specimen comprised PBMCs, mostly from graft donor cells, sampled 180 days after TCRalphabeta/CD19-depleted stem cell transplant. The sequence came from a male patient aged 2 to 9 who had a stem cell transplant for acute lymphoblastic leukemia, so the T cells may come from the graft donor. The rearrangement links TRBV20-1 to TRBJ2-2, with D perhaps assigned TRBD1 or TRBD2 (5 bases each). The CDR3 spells CSASGAVGSGELFF. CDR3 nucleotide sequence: TGCAGTGCCTCCGGGGCGGTGGGGTCCGGGGAGCTGTTTTTT.